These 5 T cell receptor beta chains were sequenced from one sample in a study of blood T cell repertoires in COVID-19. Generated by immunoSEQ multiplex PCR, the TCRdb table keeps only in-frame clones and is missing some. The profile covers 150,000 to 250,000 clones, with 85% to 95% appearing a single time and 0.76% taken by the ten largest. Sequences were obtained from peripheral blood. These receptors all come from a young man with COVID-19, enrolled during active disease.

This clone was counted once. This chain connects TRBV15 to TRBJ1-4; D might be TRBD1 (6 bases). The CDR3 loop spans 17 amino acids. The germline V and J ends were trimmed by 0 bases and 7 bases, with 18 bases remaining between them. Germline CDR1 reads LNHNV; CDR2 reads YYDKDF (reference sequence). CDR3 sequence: CATSREATGRWGEKLFF. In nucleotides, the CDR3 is TGTGCCACCAGCAGAGAAGCCACAGGGAGATGGGGTGAAAAACTGTTTTTT.

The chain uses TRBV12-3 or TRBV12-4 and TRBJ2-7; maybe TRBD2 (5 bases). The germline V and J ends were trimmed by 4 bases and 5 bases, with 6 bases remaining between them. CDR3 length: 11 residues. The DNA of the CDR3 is TGTGCCAGCAGTTCCGGGGACGAGCAGTACTTC. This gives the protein CASSSGDEQYF.

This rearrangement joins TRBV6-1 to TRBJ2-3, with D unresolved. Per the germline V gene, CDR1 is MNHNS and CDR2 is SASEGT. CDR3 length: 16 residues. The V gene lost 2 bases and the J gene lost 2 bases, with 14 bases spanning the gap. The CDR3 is CASSEYSWPNTDTQYF. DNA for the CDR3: TGTGCCAGCAGTGAATACAGCTGGCCCAACACAGATACGCAGTATTTT.

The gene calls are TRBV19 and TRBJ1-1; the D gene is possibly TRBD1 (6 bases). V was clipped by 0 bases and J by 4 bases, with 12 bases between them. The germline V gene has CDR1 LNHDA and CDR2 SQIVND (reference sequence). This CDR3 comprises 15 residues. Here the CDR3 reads CASSIEGQGLTEAFF. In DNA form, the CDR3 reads TGTGCCAGTAGTATAGAGGGGCAGGGGCTCACTGAAGCTTTCTTT.

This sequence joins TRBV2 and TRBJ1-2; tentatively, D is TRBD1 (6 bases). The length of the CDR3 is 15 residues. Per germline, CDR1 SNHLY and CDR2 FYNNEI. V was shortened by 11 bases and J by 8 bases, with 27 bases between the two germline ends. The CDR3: CALPGAELRIGGYTF. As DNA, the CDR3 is TGTGCCCTGCCAGGGGCGGAATTGAGAATAGGCGGCTACACCTTC.